This T cell receptor beta chain appears in the sequencing data of a study of blood T cells in healthy people across ages. About the research overall: Using template switching, researchers captured about one barcoded beta molecule for each two T cells.

Extraction yielded at least 6 micrograms of total RNA per sample. Study conclusions and caveats: Older individuals had lower TCR beta diversity per million T cells (the decline was roughly linear).

In regard to this clonotype: The target antigen is unknown.

The CDR3 loop spans 14 amino acids. Trimming at V came to 4 bases and at J to 1 base, leaving 7 bases not matched to a gene. Looked up from germline, CDR1 is DFQATT and CDR2 is SNEGSKA (reference sequence). Using a J-beta primer mix together with a sample-barcoded 5' primer, a second PCR was run for about 6 to 12 cycles. CDR3-containing paired-end reads numbered at least 3 million in each sample. TCRdb analysed the 5' RACE reads with MiXCR anew, one entry per CDR3 protein. The data contain approximately 730,000 distinct CDR3 sequences, roughly 41% of them singletons. Sequencing was done on a sample of blood. The genes are TRBV20-1 and TRBJ2-7; 7 bases map to TRBD1. The sequence was collected from a woman aged 60-70 years in good health. The CDR3 DNA reads TGCAGTGCTAAGCCGGGACAGCTTTCCTACGAGCAGTACTTC. It yields the protein CSAKPGQLSYEQYF.